One TCR beta chain is described in this entry. This entry is derived from a study of PD-L1 blockade in urothelial cancer. Method: immunoSEQ multiplex PCR; TCRdb's copy keeps in-frame clones and lacks some. Found here are fewer than 35,000 clones, around 80% of them singletons; the top ten hold under 2.5%. The CDR3 spans 18 residues. V shed 6 bases and J 4 bases; nucleotides not matched to a gene: 13. The V gene's germline CDR1 is LNHDA and CDR2 SQIVND (reference sequence). This chain links TRBV19 with TRBJ2-5; 14 bases are a match to TRBD2. The receptor comes from a man between 45 and 60 years old with urothelial cancer. The material was PBMCs, obtained around atezolizumab (anti-PD-L1) treatment. The CDR3 loop reads CASREGLAGDPGRETQYF. The CDR3 DNA reads as TGTGCCAGTAGAGAGGGACTAGCGGGAGACCCGGGTAGAGAGACCCAGTACTTC.